The T cell receptor beta chain described here comes from a study of cytomegalovirus exposure and HLA in healthy donors. Across the study: Earlier results showed 117 million unique TCR beta sequences derived from roughly 190 million T cells. Researchers found that roughly 81% of just under 400 genotyped donors fell within the Caucasian-associated ancestry cluster.

Germline values: CDR1 SSHAT, CDR2 FNYEAQ (reference sequence). The CDR3 has 15 amino acids. Points on this clone: The antigen is unknown. The junction differs from germline at one of its ends, possibly a read error.

Despite likely unrecorded immune exposures, the donors were nominally healthy at the time of sampling. 13 Jbeta primers and 60 Vbeta primers were used for the PCR. Clones were read by immunoSEQ multiplex PCR, and TCRdb kept only the in-frame ones, dropping some. The table shows over 100,000 clones, with 70% to 90% occurring only once. General study points: A later analysis associated some 16,000 TCR beta sequences with HLA alleles at a 0.05 false discovery rate.

V and J are TRBV7-7 and TRBJ2-5; no reliable D call. The J call could be wrong; TRBJ2-7 is a better fit for the DNA end. The specimen was PBMCs. This TCR was sampled from a man aged 40-50 years in good health and CMV-seronegative. CDR3 residues: CASSPGLPSSYEQYF. The DNA for the CDR3 is TGTGCTAGCAGCCCTGGGCTCCCTAGCTCCTACGAGCAGTACTTC.